This T cell receptor (beta chain) was found in a study of shared clonotypes between healthy human individuals. Study-wide background: Three plates each covered CD4 naive and memory; CD8 naive two, CD8 memory one. Study conclusions and caveats: Among donors, clonotype sharing was expected to be affected by sequencing depth.

The genomic DNA of each subset was split evenly across several immunoSEQ plates. Sequencing used immunoSEQ multiplex PCR; TCRdb keeps in-frame clones, though not all of them. This sample has 1,400,000 or so clones, with roughly 98.5% found just once. Investigators divided CD4+ cells into CD45RA+ naive and CD45RA-negative memory subsets. Trimming took 5 bases from V and 3 from J, leaving 8 bases between them. From germline, CDR1 is MGHDK and CDR2 SYGVNS. The CDR3 sequence is 13 residues long. Regarding this clone: What it recognizes is unknown.

This TCR was recovered from a man aged 25-45 years in good health. The sample comprised naive CD4+ T cells sorted from blood. Subset here: CD45RA+ positively selected. The genes are TRBV25-1 and TRBJ1-3; no definite D call. The CDR3 loop reads CASSFLGGNTIYF. In nucleotides, the CDR3 is TGTGCCAGCAGTTTTCTGGGTGGAAACACCATATATTTT.